The 31 T cell receptor beta chains listed next were all sequenced from one sample in a study of T cell responses to AZD1222 COVID-19 vaccine. Produced via immunoSEQ multiplex PCR; TCRdb's table is partial and in-frame only. The table has roughly 28,000 clones, around 90% seen once. This specimen was peripheral blood, taken on day 0 of AZD1222 vaccination. These receptors originate from an adult in good health.

This chain uses TRBV18 with TRBJ2-5, with 10 bases aligning to TRBD2. The germline gives CDR1 KGHSH, CDR2 LQKENI. This CDR3 is 16 amino acids long. V was pared by 3 bases and J by 4 bases, with 8 bases of the junction left unmatched. For the CDR3, the DNA is TGTGCCAGCTCACCGAGGGCTAGCGGGAGTTTAGAGACCCAGTACTTC. Amino acid sequence: CASSPRASGSLETQYF.

This chain links TRBV2 with TRBJ2-7; the match to TRBD2 covers 11 bases. Germline CDR1 is SNHLY and CDR2 is FYNNEI. The CDR3 has 15 amino acids. V trimming: 4 bases; J trimming: 5 bases; junction bases outside the gene matches: 7. For the CDR3, the DNA is TGTGCCAGCAGTGGGCTACTAGCGGGAGTGAACGAGCAGTACTTC. It yields the protein CASSGLLAGVNEQYF.

This clone was seen a single time. The chain carries TRBV27 and TRBJ2-7; 7 bases map to TRBD2. The CDR3 covers 16 residues. V lost 2 bases and J lost 0; bases outside the gene matches: 7. Germline CDR1 reads MNHEY; CDR2 reads SMNVEV (reference sequence). The DNA for the CDR3 is TGTGCCAGCAGTTTAAGCTCCGGGACTATCTCCTACGAGCAGTACTTC. It yields the protein CASSLSSGTISYEQYF.

This rearrangement joins TRBV19 to TRBJ1-5; 7 nucleotides agree with TRBD1. Germline CDR1 is LNHDA and CDR2 is SQIVND (reference sequence). The CDR3 contains 14 residues. The J segment lost 2 bases and the V segment lost 5 bases, leaving 3 bases of the junction unmatched. The CDR3 coding sequence is TGTGCCAGTAGTGTCACAGGGGGCAATCAGCCCCAGCATTTT. Protein: CASSVTGGNQPQHF.

The chain has TRBV10-3 and TRBJ1-1; 9 nucleotides align to TRBD1. The V gene's germline CDR1 is ENHRY and CDR2 SYGVKD. This CDR3 region has 13 residues. Losses at the gene ends were 10 bases for V and 11 bases for J; bases not matched to a gene: 14. The CDR3 DNA follows: TGTGCCAGCAGCCCCTCGGGACAGGGTGTGGCTTTCTTT. This translates into CASSPSGQGVAFF.

The chain joins TRBV19 to TRBJ2-3, with TRBD2 as a possible D gene (6 bases). The CDR3 is 13 residues long. Trimming took 4 bases from V and 7 from J, leaving 12 bases between them. Germline CDR1 reads LNHDA; CDR2 reads SQIVND (reference sequence). The CDR3 region has the DNA TGTGCCAGTAGTACTGGGACTGCCTATACGCAGTATTTT. Its translation: CASSTGTAYTQYF. Complete variable domain (other parts from reference TRBV19 and TRBJ2-3): DGGITQSPKYLFRKEGQNVTLSCEQNLNHDAMYWYRQDPGQGLRLIYYSQIVNDFQKGDIAEGYSVSREKKESFPLTVTSAQKNPTAFYLCASSTGTAYTQYFGPGTRLTVL.

V usage is TRBV18 and J usage is TRBJ1-1; TRBD1 aligns across 7 bases. Trimming cost V 3 bases and J 3 bases; bases outside gene matches: 4. CDR1 KGHSH and CDR2 LQKENI come from the germline V gene. This CDR3 has 14 amino acids. In nucleotides, the CDR3 is TGTGCCAGCTCACCTACCGGGACAGACACTGAAGCTTTCTTT. Protein sequence: CASSPTGTDTEAFF.

This chain joins TRBV5-5 and TRBJ2-7, with 10 nucleotides matching TRBD2. The CDR3 has 15 residues. Germline values: CDR1 SGHKS, CDR2 YYEKEE (reference sequence). The V segment lost 0 bases and the J segment 4 bases; nucleotides outside the gene matches: 4. Written as DNA, the CDR3 is TGTGCCAGCAGCTTGGAGGCTAGCGGGAGTTACGAGCAGTACTTC. The encoded protein is CASSLEASGSYEQYF. Complete variable domain (other parts from reference TRBV5-5 and TRBJ2-7): DAGVTQSPTHLIKTRGQQVTLRCSPISGHKSVSWYQQVLGQGPQFIFQYYEKEERGRGNFPDRFSARQFPNYSSELNVNALLLGDSALYLCASSLEASGSYEQYFGPGTRLTVT.

The chain uses TRBV11-2 and TRBJ2-1, with 9 bases lining up with TRBD1. This CDR3 is built from 15 residues. After removal of 7 bases from V and 8 bases from J, the junction contained 12 bases not matched to a gene. Germline CDR1 reads SGHAT; CDR2 reads FQNNGV. CDR3 amino acids: CASNPQGQGWDEQFF. The CDR3 DNA follows: TGTGCCAGCAACCCTCAAGGACAGGGGTGGGATGAGCAGTTCTTC.

The chain has TRBV2 and TRBJ2-5, with TRBD2 matching 10 bases. V lost 6 bases, J lost 3 bases, and 10 bases stayed unmatched. There are 16 residues in the CDR3. The germline gives CDR1 SNHLY, CDR2 FYNNEI. DNA of the CDR3: TGTGCCAGCAGCTCACACCCTAGCGGGAGTGAAGAGACCCAGTACTTC. Residues: CASSSHPSGSEETQYF. Combining the CDR3 with reference TRBV2 and TRBJ2-5 gives the whole variable domain EPEVTQTPSHQVTQMGQEVILRCVPISNHLYFYWYRQILGQKVEFLVSFYNNEISEKSEIFDDQFSVERPDGSNFTLKIRSTKLEDSAMYFCASSSHPSGSEETQYFGPGTRLLVL.

This clone came up once. This chain joins TRBV29-1 and TRBJ2-3, with 9 positions matching TRBD1. J lost 1 base, V lost 6 bases, and 5 bases had no gene match. The CDR3 loop spans 14 amino acids. CDR1 is SQVTM, CDR2 ANQGSEA, per germline. The CDR3 DNA reads TGCAGCGTCGAACAGGGGGCAGGCACAGATACGCAGTATTTT. Translating gives CSVEQGAGTDTQYF.

The J gene is TRBJ1-1, the V gene TRBV9; possible D gene TRBD1, 5 bases. Germline CDR1 and CDR2: SGDLS and YYNGEE. The CDR3 runs to 17 residues. The V end lost 4 bases, the J end lost 1 base, and 20 bases lay between the germline ends. The CDR3 DNA follows: TGTGCCAGCAGCCTACTCTTGAGTAGACAGTCGAACACTGAAGCTTTCTTT. Translated, it gives CASSLLLSRQSNTEAFF.

This clone was seen a few times. The chain recombines TRBV24-1 with TRBJ2-7; 11 nucleotides agree with TRBD1. Germline CDR1 reads KGHDR; CDR2 reads SFDVKD. With V trimmed by 2 bases and J by 7 bases, 21 bases remained unmatched. This CDR3 region has 20 residues. The CDR3 is CATSDSRDRGTISLSGEQYF. CDR3 nucleotide sequence: TGTGCCACCAGTGATTCCCGGGACAGGGGGACTATTTCATTATCGGGGGAGCAGTACTTC.

The chain recombines TRBV10-1 with TRBJ2-2; tentative D call: TRBD2 (6 bases). Deletions cut 7 bases from V and 6 bases from J, with 15 bases between. Germline CDR1 WNHNN, CDR2 SYGVQD (reference sequence). The CDR3 is made up of 14 amino acids. In nucleotides, the CDR3 is TGCGCCAGCACCAAGAGACTAGGGGCCGGGGAGCTGTTTTTT. It is translated as CASTKRLGAGELFF.

The chain links TRBV4-2 to TRBJ2-3; the match to TRBD2 covers 15 bases. Germline values: CDR1 LGHNA, CDR2 YNFKEQ. V lost 4 bases to trimming and J lost 3 bases; unmatched junction nucleotides: 8. The CDR3 runs 18 residues. CDR3 bases: TGTGCCAGCAGCCCAAACTTCGGGACTAGCGGGAGGACAGATACGCAGTATTTT. It is translated as CASSPNFGTSGRTDTQYF.

The chain uses TRBV10-2 and TRBJ2-1; the match to TRBD2 covers 8 bases. CDR1 and CDR2 (germline): WSHSY, SAAADI. V shed 6 bases and J 7 bases; nucleotides not matched to a gene: 5. CDR3 size: 13 residues. The CDR3 region is CASRGTRGNEQFF. The CDR3 coding sequence is TGCGCCAGCAGGGGGACTAGAGGGAATGAGCAGTTCTTC.

This clone was counted a single time. The chain carries TRBV5-1 and TRBJ1-5, with D possibly matching TRBD1 (5 bases). The CDR3 runs to 13 residues. Germline V gene lookup returns CDR1 SGHRS and CDR2 YFSETQ. Trimming shortened V by 2 bases and J by 5 bases, and 8 bases separated the two germline ends. The CDR3 protein is CASSFDRDQPQHF. DNA for the CDR3: TGCGCCAGCAGCTTCGACAGAGATCAGCCCCAGCATTTT. Full variable domain (rest looked up from reference TRBV5-1 and TRBJ1-5): KAGVTQTPRYLIKTRGQQVTLSCSPISGHRSVSWYQQTPGQGLQFLFEYFSETQRNKGNFPGRFSGRQFSNSRSEMNVSTLELGDSALYLCASSFDRDQPQHFGDGTRLSIL.

The rearrangement uses TRBV5-1 and TRBJ2-3, with 11 nucleotides matching TRBD1. The CDR3 contains 14 residues. Germline trimming cut 4 bases from V and 5 bases from J; bases unmatched to any gene: 3. CDR1 is SGHRS and CDR2 is YFSETQ in the germline V gene. CDR3 residues: CASSVGTGGDTQYF. The CDR3 DNA reads TGCGCCAGCAGCGTCGGGACAGGGGGAGATACGCAGTATTTT.

The rearrangement joins TRBV9 to TRBJ1-1; no clear D gene. Trimming removed 3 bases from V and 0 bases from J, with 6 bases in between. Germline CDR1 is SGDLS and CDR2 is YYNGEE. The length of the CDR3 is 13 residues. CDR3 loop: CASSAVMNTEAFF. The CDR3 nucleotides are TGTGCCAGCAGCGCTGTCATGAACACTGAAGCTTTCTTT.

This chain joins TRBV6-1 and TRBJ2-7; TRBD1 aligns across 11 bases. The CDR3 length is 15 residues. Germline values: CDR1 MNHNS, CDR2 SASEGT. V lost 0 bases, J lost 3 bases, and 1 base stayed unmatched. The CDR3 nucleotides read TGTGCCAGCAGTGAAGCTGGGACAGGGGGCTACGAGCAGTACTTC. As protein: CASSEAGTGGYEQYF.

The rearrangement joins TRBV24-1 to TRBJ2-2; D possibly corresponds to TRBD1 (5 bases). V gave up 3 bases and J gave up 7 bases, with 11 bases separating them. The CDR3 loop spans 14 amino acids. CDR1 is KGHDR, CDR2 SFDVKD, per germline. In DNA form, the CDR3 reads TGTGCCACCAGTGATGGGGCGGCCGGCGGGGAGCTGTTTTTT. Translation: CATSDGAAGGELFF.

The CDR3 region is CSARSLNEQFF. CDR3 bases: TGCAGCGCTCGGAGCCTCAATGAGCAGTTCTTC. The V call is TRBV29-1, the J call TRBJ2-1; D gene uncertain. The CDR3 length is 11 residues. Germline V gives CDR1 SQVTM, CDR2 ANQGSEA. Trimming took off 7 bases at V and 6 bases at J, with 10 bases between the two ends.

This clone showed up just a few times. The gene calls are TRBV9 and TRBJ2-1; D is perhaps TRBD2 (6 bases). Germline V gene lookup returns CDR1 SGDLS and CDR2 YYNGEE. V gave up 4 bases and J gave up 2 bases, with 16 bases separating them. The CDR3 has 16 amino acids. The CDR3 sequence is CASSPSGLLTYNEQFF. For the CDR3, the DNA is TGTGCCAGCAGCCCTAGTGGACTATTGACCTACAATGAGCAGTTCTTC. The full variable domain, rest sourced from reference TRBV9 and TRBJ2-1, is DSGVTQTPKHLITATGQRVTLRCSPRSGDLSVYWYQQSLDQGLQFLIQYYNGEERAKGNILERFSAQQFPDLHSELNLSSLELGDSALYFCASSPSGLLTYNEQFFGPGTRLTVL.

This chain connects TRBV3-1 (or the pseudogene TRBV3-2) to TRBJ2-1; 7 positions match TRBD2. Germline values: CDR1 LGHDT, CDR2 YNNKEL (reference sequence). J gave up 4 bases and V 6 bases, and 6 bases lay outside the gene matches. The CDR3 runs 14 residues. CDR3 residues: CASRGREFYNEQFF. The CDR3 DNA is TGTGCCAGCAGGGGGCGGGAGTTTTACAATGAGCAGTTCTTC.

CDR3 protein: CASSPSGTDNTEAFF. CDR3 nucleotides: TGCGCCAGCAGCCCGAGCGGGACAGATAACACTGAAGCTTTCTTT. The chain links TRBV5-1 to TRBJ1-1, with 7 nucleotides matching TRBD1. The CDR3 is 15 amino acids. Per the germline V gene, CDR1 is SGHRS and CDR2 is YFSETQ. J was trimmed by 2 bases and V by 4 bases; bases with no gene match: 8.

The chain is built from TRBV11-2 and TRBJ2-7; 14 nucleotides agree with TRBD2. After removal of 5 bases from V and 3 bases from J, the junction contained 3 bases not matched to a gene. This CDR3 comprises 15 residues. CDR1 SGHAT and CDR2 FQNNGV come from the germline V gene. The CDR3 spells CASSRLAGGGYEQYF. The DNA of the CDR3 is TGTGCCAGCAGCCGACTAGCGGGAGGGGGCTACGAGCAGTACTTC.

The V call is TRBV29-1, the J call TRBJ2-1, with 7 bases matching TRBD2. The ends lost 5 bases at V and 2 bases at J; junction bases unmatched: 9. CDR3 length: 15 amino acids. In germline, CDR1 is SQVTM, CDR2 ANQGSEA. The CDR3 loop is CSVFGLAETYNEQFF. The CDR3 region has the DNA TGCAGCGTTTTCGGTCTAGCGGAGACCTACAATGAGCAGTTCTTC.

The CDR3 here is CASSQVQGEETQYF. CDR3 DNA sequence: TGCGCCAGCAGCCAAGTGCAGGGAGAGGAGACCCAGTACTTC. The chain links TRBV4-1 to TRBJ2-5; D may match TRBD1 or TRBD2 (5 bases each). From germline, CDR1 is MGHRA and CDR2 YSYEKL. The CDR3 has 14 residues. V was clipped by 1 base and J by 5 bases, with 11 bases between them.

This chain links TRBV29-1 with TRBJ2-7, with D perhaps being TRBD1 or TRBD2 (7 bases each). The CDR3 has 13 amino acids. The germline CDR1 and CDR2 sequences are SQVTM and ANQGSEA. Trimming removed 7 bases from V and 0 bases from J, with 13 bases in between. The CDR3 sequence is CSADREGSYEQYF. CDR3 nucleotide sequence: TGCAGCGCCGACAGGGAGGGCTCCTACGAGCAGTACTTC.

The chain recombines TRBV4-3 with TRBJ2-3; perhaps TRBD2 as D (5 bases). The germline V gene encodes CDR1 LGHNA and CDR2 YSLEER. The CDR3 consists of 16 residues. Trimming took off 0 bases at V and 2 bases at J, with 12 bases between the two ends. CDR3 nucleotides: TGCGCCAGCAGCCAAGACGCCGCGGGTCCCACAGATACGCAGTATTTT. Amino acid sequence: CASSQDAAGPTDTQYF.

This chain connects TRBV5-5 to TRBJ2-1; 7 bases fit TRBD2. The CDR3 has 16 residues. Looked up from germline, CDR1 is SGHKS and CDR2 is YYEKEE (reference sequence). J was trimmed by 1 base and V by 4 bases; bases with no gene match: 8. In nucleotides, the CDR3 is TGTGCCAGCAGCGGCTTGGGCGGGAGTTCCTACAATGAGCAGTTCTTC. It yields the protein CASSGLGGSSYNEQFF.